This T cell receptor beta chain was captured in a study of graft-versus-host responses after intestinal transplantation. Study-wide context: Recipients uniformly received anti-thymocyte globulin induction, followed by tacrolimus and steroids for roughly 3 years.

The CDR3 contains 20 residues when both ends are counted. Repertoires were generated with immunoSEQ multiplex PCR, while TCRdb's copy carries only in-frame clones and drops some. The top ten clones hold over 2% of a sample with tens of thousands of clones, around 90% of them seen once. Study results and limitations: Early post-transplant falls in HvG clones accompanied the peak levels of circulating GvH clones. Detected in recipient marrow were GvH clones, some of which were first observed in ileum or blood.

With regard to this clone: Its antigen is still unknown. The DNA is left out, because the CDR3 cannot be placed on it with certainty; the CDR3 is given as TCRdb lists it.

The sequencing used PBMCs, collected approximately 310 days after intestinal transplant. The TCR originated in a human patient who received an intestinal transplant, so some T cells may come from the graft donor. The chain recombines TRBV21-1 with TRBJ2-7; no check of the table's D call, TRBD1, against the DNA was made. TRBV21-1 has pseudogene status. The CDR3 sequence: CASSKGDWVGQGSISYEQYF.